The 14 T cell receptor beta chains presented below share a single source sample, sequenced in a study of graft-versus-host responses after intestinal transplantation. TCRdb's table, derived via immunoSEQ multiplex PCR, lists solely in-frame clones and lacks some. The sample has about 120,000 clones, around 96% seen once. Their antigen targets remain unknown. The specimen was unstimulated CD8+ T cells sorted from spleen or lymph node cells, collected before intestinal transplant. The receptors were sampled from a human donor who received an intestinal transplant.

CDR3 nucleotides: TGTGCCAGCAGTTTATTCTTGTCCGGGGAGCTGTTTTTT. Protein: CASSLFLSGELFF. The chain joins TRBV27 to TRBJ2-2; D remains unclear. V was trimmed by 1 base and J by 6 bases, leaving 6 bases between them. Germline lookup yields CDR1 MNHEY and CDR2 SMNVEV (reference sequence). The CDR3 has 13 residues.

The rearrangement uses TRBV4-1 and TRBJ2-4; TRBD1 matches at 9 bases. CDR1 MGHRA and CDR2 YSYEKL come from the germline V gene. The V segment lost 1 base and the J segment 0 bases; nucleotides outside the gene matches: 10. The CDR3 is 19 residues long. The CDR3 DNA follows: TGCGCCAGCAGCCAAGGGCCCCGAAACAGGGGGCAAGCCAAAAACATTCAGTACTTC. Protein: CASSQGPRNRGQAKNIQYF.

In DNA, the CDR3 is TGTGCCTGGAGATCGACAGGGTACGAGCAGTACTTC. This encodes CAWRSTGYEQYF. The gene calls are TRBV30 and TRBJ2-7; 7 bases match TRBD1. CDR1 GTSNPN and CDR2 SVGIG come from the germline V gene (reference sequence). J was trimmed by 4 bases and V by 3 bases; bases with no gene match: 3. This CDR3 region has 12 residues.

CDR3 residues: CASSHGTQTSWDYYNEQFF. The CDR3 DNA sequence: TGCGCCAGCAGCCACGGCACACAGACTAGTTGGGATTACTACAATGAGCAGTTCTTC. V gene TRBV4-1 combines with J gene TRBJ2-1; possibly TRBD2 for D (6 bases). The CDR3 consists of 19 residues. V lost 3 bases and J lost 3, with 24 bases in between. The germline V gene has CDR1 MGHRA and CDR2 YSYEKL.

This chain joins TRBV27 and TRBJ2-2; D call uncertain. The germline V gene has CDR1 MNHEY and CDR2 SMNVEV (reference sequence). This CDR3 spans 12 amino acids. The V gene lost 1 base and the J gene lost 6 bases, with 3 bases spanning the gap. The DNA for the CDR3 is TGTGCCAGCAGTTTATTGTCCGGGGAGCTGTTTTTT. Its protein is CASSLLSGELFF.

The chain links TRBV7-3 to TRBJ1-2; weak D call: TRBD1 (5 bases). Germline V gene lookup returns CDR1 SGHTA and CDR2 FQGTGA. The CDR3 runs 15 residues. The germline V and J ends were trimmed by 2 bases and 7 bases, with 17 bases remaining between them. This CDR3 is CASSLWGSRESGYTF. In nucleotides, the CDR3 is TGTGCCAGCAGCTTATGGGGGAGCAGGGAGTCTGGCTACACCTTC.

The J gene is TRBJ2-5, the V gene TRBV9, with 7 bases aligning to TRBD2. Germline-derived CDR1 and CDR2 are SGDLS and YYNGEE. This CDR3 spans 16 amino acids. V lost 0 bases, J lost 2 bases, and 7 bases stayed unmatched. CDR3 amino acids: CASSVELAASQETQYF. CDR3 bases: TGTGCCAGCAGCGTAGAGCTAGCGGCCTCTCAAGAGACCCAGTACTTC.

This chain joins TRBV5-4 and TRBJ2-1, with D possibly being TRBD1 (5 bases). Looked up from germline, CDR1 is SGHNT and CDR2 is YYREEE (reference sequence). V was cut by 6 bases and J by 6 bases, with 13 bases left in between. This CDR3 region has 13 residues. DNA of the CDR3: TGTGCCAGCACGAGAGACAGCACCAATGAGCAGTTCTTC. Translation gives CASTRDSTNEQFF.

This rearrangement joins TRBV19 to TRBJ1-4; D unclear. From germline, CDR1 is LNHDA and CDR2 SQIVND (reference sequence). V lost 8 bases to trimming and J lost 4 bases, with 8 bases between them. This CDR3 has 12 amino acids. In DNA, the CDR3 is TGTGCCAGTTCGGGCCTTAATGAAAAACTGTTTTTT. It specifies CASSGLNEKLFF.

About this clone: Additional DNA sequences in this sample encode the identical CDR3. The chain employs TRBV11-2 and TRBJ2-7, with D unresolved. Germline V gene lookup returns CDR1 SGHAT and CDR2 FQNNGV. The length of the CDR3 is 12 residues. The germline V and J ends were trimmed by 6 bases and 3 bases, with 9 bases remaining between them. The CDR3 here is CASRSSHYEQYF. The CDR3, as DNA: TGTGCCAGCAGGTCCTCTCACTACGAGCAGTACTTC.

The genes are TRBV2 and TRBJ2-1; TRBD1 aligns across 7 bases. The germline gives CDR1 SNHLY, CDR2 FYNNEI. The CDR3 sequence is 12 residues long. V shed 3 bases, J shed 9 bases, and the junction held 2 bases outside the gene matches. The CDR3: CASSETGSEQFF. CDR3 nucleotide sequence: TGTGCCAGCAGTGAGACAGGGAGTGAGCAGTTCTTC.

This chain uses TRBV11-1 with TRBJ2-1, with 9 bases that match TRBD1. V lost 5 bases and J lost 2; bases outside the gene matches: 7. Germline V lookup: CDR1 SGHAT, CDR2 FQDESV (reference sequence). CDR3 size: 16 residues. The CDR3 region is CASSDRGGRTYNEQFF. The CDR3 region has the DNA TGTGCCAGCAGCGACAGGGGGGGGAGGACCTACAATGAGCAGTTCTTC.

The chain uses TRBV7-6 and TRBJ2-1; TRBD1 matches 10 bases. Germline lookup yields CDR1 SGHVS and CDR2 FNYEAQ. Unmatched junction bases numbered 12, after V lost 5 bases and J lost 8 bases. The CDR3 contains 16 residues. For the CDR3, the DNA is TGTGCCAGCAGCGTACGACAGGGGGCATTGAACGATGAGCAGTTCTTC. Protein: CASSVRQGALNDEQFF.

The chain employs TRBV5-8 and TRBJ2-5; no clear D. Gene TRBJ2-7 matches the end of the DNA better, so the J call may be wrong. The CDR3 consists of 14 residues. Germline assignment: CDR1 SGHTS and CDR2 YDEGEE. The CDR3 protein is CASSPILTGYEQYF. DNA for the CDR3: TGTGCCAGCAGCCCGATTTTGACTGGCTACGAGCAGTACTTC.